This record concerns one T cell receptor beta chain sequence. The germline gives CDR1 MNHEY, CDR2 SVGAGI. The CDR3 has 15 amino acids. Losses at the gene ends were 4 bases for V and 4 bases for J; bases not matched to a gene: 6. This record belongs to a study of PD-L1 blockade in urothelial cancer. Background on the study: It was in the mid-2010s that patients started atezolizumab at 1,200 mg intravenously every 3 weeks. Median T cell yield from blood was fewer than 150,000.

Using immunoSEQ multiplex PCR, the repertoire was profiled, and TCRdb retains in-frame clones only, with some absent. The sample shows about 41,000 clones, 82% of them seen only once. The sequence was collected from a man aged 55 to 70 with urothelial cancer. This material consisted of PBMCs, taken around atezolizumab (anti-PD-L1) treatment. The chain joins TRBV6-5 to TRBJ2-3; 9 positions agree with TRBD2. Here the CDR3 reads CASSFDGLASDTQYF. For the CDR3, the DNA is TGTGCCAGCAGTTTCGACGGACTAGCGTCAGATACGCAGTATTTT.